The source of this T cell receptor (beta chain) is a study of shared clonotypes between healthy human individuals. About the study: The donor group consisted of a couple of women and a few men, aged 18 to 49. Per-donor plates numbered three CD4 naive, three CD4 memory, two CD8 naive and one CD8 memory.

The CDR3 covers 13 residues. Between the trimmed V and J ends, which lost 0 bases and 4 bases, there was a span of 9 bases. Germline V gene sequence: CDR1 GTSNPN, CDR2 SVGIG (reference sequence). Whole-study results and caveats: A reduction in generation probabilities was seen for non-shared clonotypes relative to those shared by all four donors. Among donors, sharing of clonotypes was expected to be affected by sequencing depth.

The method was immunoSEQ multiplex PCR; TCRdb's version includes in-frame clones alone and lacks a portion of them. The table includes 2 million to 2.5 million clones, roughly 93% detected once. Concerning this clone: Its matching antigen is unknown.

The receptor was derived from a man aged 18 to 29 in good health. Some clones in this sample may be carry-over from other donors' samples. V gene TRBV30 combines with J gene TRBJ2-5; tentatively, D is TRBD1 (5 bases). Material for sequencing was naive CD4+ T cells from PBMCs. Subset specified: CD45RA+ positively selected. The CDR3 sequence is CAWSVQAPETQYF. CDR3 nucleotide sequence: TGTGCCTGGAGTGTACAGGCCCCAGAGACCCAGTACTTC.